Detailed here is one T cell receptor (beta chain). Its target is unknown. The data originate from a study of cytomegalovirus exposure and HLA in healthy donors. Study-wide results and caveats: For cytomegalovirus status, the classifier reportedly gave diagnoses with high specificity and sensitivity.

The germline V and J ends were trimmed by 7 bases and 6 bases, with 13 bases remaining between them. The germline gives CDR1 MNHNS, CDR2 SASEGT. The CDR3 loop spans 14 amino acids. Some clones are missing from TCRdb's copy, which holds only in-frame ones; the method was immunoSEQ multiplex PCR. The table has about 130,000 clones, under 90% seen once. V is TRBV6-1 and J is TRBJ1-6; D possibly corresponds to TRBD1 (6 bases). The sample comprised PBMCs. The clonotype was recovered from a man aged 30 to 39 in good health and CMV-seronegative. CDR3 nucleotides: TGTGCCAGCAAGGTGGCAGGGGTTAATTCACCCCTCCACTTT. Translated, it gives CASKVAGVNSPLHF.